Listed below are T cell receptor beta chains from one sample, sequenced in a study of blood T cell repertoires in COVID-19. Sequencing used immunoSEQ multiplex PCR; TCRdb keeps in-frame clones, though not all of them. The table includes tens of thousands of clones, roughly nine tenths detected once. The sequenced sample consisted of peripheral blood. These receptors were collected from a human donor with active COVID-19. The donor label of this sample is uncertain. Each CDR3 is given without its conserved first and last residue.

V gene	J gene	CDR3 protein
TRBV19	TRBJ1-5	ASSIRAGLNQPQH
TRBV4-3	TRBJ2-3	ASSQDIIRTASTDTQY
TRBV7-9	TRBJ1-4	ASSLLEISATNEKLF
TRBV25-1	TRBJ2-3	ASSESTSGQGADTQY
TRBV6-5	TRBJ1-2	ASSTTGIGYGYT
TRBV19	TRBJ1-2	ASRAGQFSYGYT
TRBV6-2/TRBV6-3	TRBJ1-2	ASSRAPVGGYT
TRBV6-6	TRBJ1-2	ASSYSRDRGFGYT
TRBV11-1	TRBJ1-1	ASSLAVNTEAF
TRBV5-6	TRBJ1-2	ASSYRGLVGYGYT
TRBV27	TRBJ1-5	ASSLSPRGSNQPQH
TRBV2	TRBJ1-1	ASSHSSGFTEAF
TRBV7-9	TRBJ2-3	ASSLASHNEDTQY
TRBV27	TRBJ1-2	ASGNRAAYGYT
TRBV28	TRBJ1-6	ASSLRGNSPLH
TRBV5-1	TRBJ1-6	ASSQRTGYSPLH
TRBV6-2/TRBV6-3	TRBJ1-1	ASSYGPARSLEAF
TRBV11-2	TRBJ2-2	ASSPWMGPQGTGELF
TRBV2	TRBJ1-5	ASSGQGLGNQPQH
TRBV6-6	TRBJ1-4	ASSYGGVPEKLF
TRBV30	TRBJ1-2	AWTKTGGGYT
TRBV12-2	TRBJ2-7	ASRTRVRAGTYEQY
TRBV4-1	TRBJ1-5	ASSQGWGGNQPQH
TRBV12-3/TRBV12-4	TRBJ1-1	ASSAGQPAEAF
TRBV30	TRBJ2-1	AWSGGPINEQF
TRBV19	TRBJ1-2	ASSHGLSDGYT
TRBV5-1	TRBJ2-7	ASSFLAGVSYEQY
TRBV7-9	TRBJ2-1	ASSWGQGGGNEQF
TRBV6-2/TRBV6-3	TRBJ2-7	ASSSPGLNSYEQY
TRBV4-3	TRBJ1-2	ASSQARQGPFGYT
TRBV5-1	TRBJ2-5	ASSEGLAVQETQY
TRBV6-5	TRBJ2-3	ASSYSGQVGADTQY
TRBV5-1	TRBJ1-2	ASSLAAGTPFGHT
TRBV18	TRBJ2-1	ASSSSGQDYNEQF
TRBV27	TRBJ1-6	ASSLSRQGNSPLH
TRBV2	TRBJ1-1	ASSEALAGRTEAF
TRBV2	TRBJ2-7	ASVANLGQTYEQY
TRBV11-3	TRBJ1-3	ASSFDSWGTIY
TRBV19	TRBJ2-2	ASSMGGWTGELF
TRBV5-4	TRBJ1-1	ASSWGGAEAF
TRBV5-6	TRBJ1-2	ASSPDRGYFGYT
TRBV6-1	TRBJ2-7	ASSEDGTPSYEQY
TRBV4-2	TRBJ1-6	ASSQAQGNSPLH
TRBV5-6	TRBJ2-1	ASSLARQAGVGNEQF
TRBV7-9	TRBJ2-5	ASSPLTGMKETQY
TRBV2	TRBJ1-6	ASSEQFNSPLH
TRBV19	TRBJ2-1	ASSSLRGGAPYNEQF
TRBV2	TRBJ1-1	ASSDSGPDTEAF
TRBV10-1	TRBJ2-5	ASGVSDRDMETQY
TRBV5-1	TRBJ1-2	ASSLAPGNYGYT
TRBV27	TRBJ1-2	ASSLKGGAGYGYT
TRBV4-2	TRBJ2-2	ASSQDLGRVGRELF
TRBV7-6	TRBJ1-6	ASSLGGDYNSPLH
TRBV27	TRBJ2-7	ASSLGQALYEQY
TRBV19	TRBJ1-6	ASSIRVGGTGSYNSPLH
TRBV10-1	TRBJ2-1	ASSESLWDTSYNEQF
TRBV4-1	TRBJ2-1	ASSQQTAPYNEQF
TRBV6-4	TRBJ1-1	ASSPGGQSTEAF
TRBV7-9	TRBJ1-1	ASSYDSSMNTEAF
TRBV25-1	TRBJ1-2	ASSEPLYGYT